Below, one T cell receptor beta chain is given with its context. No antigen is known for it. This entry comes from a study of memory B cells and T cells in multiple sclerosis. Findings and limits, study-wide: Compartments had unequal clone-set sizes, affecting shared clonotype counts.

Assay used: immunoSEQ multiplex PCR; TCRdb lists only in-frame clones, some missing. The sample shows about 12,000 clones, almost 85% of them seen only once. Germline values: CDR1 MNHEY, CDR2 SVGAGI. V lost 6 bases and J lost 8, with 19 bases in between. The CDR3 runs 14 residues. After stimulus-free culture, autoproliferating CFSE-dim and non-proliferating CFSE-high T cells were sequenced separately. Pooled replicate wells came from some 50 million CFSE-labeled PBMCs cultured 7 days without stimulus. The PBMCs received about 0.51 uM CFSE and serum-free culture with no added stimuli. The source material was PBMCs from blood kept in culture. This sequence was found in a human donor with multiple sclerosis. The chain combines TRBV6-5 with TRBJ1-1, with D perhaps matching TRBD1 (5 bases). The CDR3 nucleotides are TGTGCCAGCAGCCCGGGGCGAATCGGGCGAGAAGCTTTCTTT. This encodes CASSPGRIGREAFF.